This T cell receptor beta chain was sequenced for a study of shared clonotypes between healthy human individuals. Trimming took 4 bases from V and 5 from J; bases not matched to a gene: 13. The germline V gene has CDR1 WSHSY and CDR2 SAAADI. The CDR3 runs 16 residues. Whole-study results and caveats: A generally larger estimated richness was seen in naive subsets than in memory subsets.

Concerning this clone: Its target is not known.

It was at deep level that the assay was run. An even split of each subset's genomic DNA across several immunoSEQ plates was performed. 200 to 250 ng DNA, around 30,000 T cell genomes, went into each sorted-subset replicate PCR. TCRdb's copy holds only in-frame clones and misses some; the assay was immunoSEQ multiplex PCR. The sample contains roughly 110,000 clones, approximately 70% of which appear only once. Source material: memory CD8+ T cells sorted from blood. Sample subset: CD45RO+ cells pooled with CCR7-negative TemRA cells. J is TRBJ2-5 and V is TRBV10-2; 7 nucleotides align to TRBD1. The clonotype was recovered from a woman aged 25 to 39 in good health. CDR3 amino acids: CASSAALTGVRETQYF. DNA for the CDR3: TGCGCCAGCAGTGCTGCGTTAACAGGGGTGCGGGAGACCCAGTACTTC.